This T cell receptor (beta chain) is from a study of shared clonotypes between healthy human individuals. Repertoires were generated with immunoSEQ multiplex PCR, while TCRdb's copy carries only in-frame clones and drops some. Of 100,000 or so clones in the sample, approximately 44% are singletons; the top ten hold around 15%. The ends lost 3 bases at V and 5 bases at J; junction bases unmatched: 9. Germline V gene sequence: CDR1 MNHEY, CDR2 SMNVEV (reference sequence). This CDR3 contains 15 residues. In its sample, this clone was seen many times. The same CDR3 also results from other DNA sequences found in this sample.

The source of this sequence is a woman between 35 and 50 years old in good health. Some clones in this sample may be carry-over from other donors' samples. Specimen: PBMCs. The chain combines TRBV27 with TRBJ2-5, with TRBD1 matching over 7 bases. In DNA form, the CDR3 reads TGTGCCAGCAGTTTGGGACAGCTTATAGGGGAGACCCAGTACTTC. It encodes CASSLGQLIGETQYF.